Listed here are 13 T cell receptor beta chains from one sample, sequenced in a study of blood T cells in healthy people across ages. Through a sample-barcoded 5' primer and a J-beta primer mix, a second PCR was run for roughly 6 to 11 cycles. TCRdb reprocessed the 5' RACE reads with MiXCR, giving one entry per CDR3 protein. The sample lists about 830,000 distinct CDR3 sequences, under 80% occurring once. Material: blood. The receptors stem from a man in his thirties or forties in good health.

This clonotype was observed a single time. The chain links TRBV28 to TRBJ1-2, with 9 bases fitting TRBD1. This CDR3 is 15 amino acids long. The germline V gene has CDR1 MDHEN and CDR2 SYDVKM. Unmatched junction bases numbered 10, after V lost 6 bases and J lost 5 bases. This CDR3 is CASSPPRTGAYGYTF. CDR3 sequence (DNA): TGTGCCAGCAGCCCACCTAGGACAGGGGCATATGGCTACACCTTC.

CDR3 DNA sequence: TGTGCCAGCAGCCGAGGCGGCGTACAATGGGCAAAGTCCGGTTGGGACGAGCAGTACTTC. This gives the protein CASSRGGVQWAKSGWDEQYF. The V gene is TRBV4-2, the J gene TRBJ2-7; D unclear. Germline CDR1 reads LGHNA; CDR2 reads YNFKEQ. CDR3 length: 20 amino acids. Trimming pared 4 bases from V and 5 bases from J, leaving 33 bases between.

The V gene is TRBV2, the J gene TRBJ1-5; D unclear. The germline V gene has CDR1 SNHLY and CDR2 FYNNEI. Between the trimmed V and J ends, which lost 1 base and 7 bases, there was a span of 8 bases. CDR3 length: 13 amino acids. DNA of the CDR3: TGTGCCAGCAGTGAAGAGGAAATCCAGCCCCAGCATTTT. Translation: CASSEEEIQPQHF.

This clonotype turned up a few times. In DNA form, the CDR3 reads TGTGCCAGCTTCCAGGGGGCAGATACGCAGTATTTT. Translating it yields CASFQGADTQYF. The chain joins TRBV7-2 to TRBJ2-3; 7 nucleotides align to TRBD1. Per the germline V gene, CDR1 is SGHTA and CDR2 is FQGNSA. The CDR3 consists of 12 residues. Losses at the gene ends were 8 bases for V and 4 bases for J; bases not matched to a gene: 3.

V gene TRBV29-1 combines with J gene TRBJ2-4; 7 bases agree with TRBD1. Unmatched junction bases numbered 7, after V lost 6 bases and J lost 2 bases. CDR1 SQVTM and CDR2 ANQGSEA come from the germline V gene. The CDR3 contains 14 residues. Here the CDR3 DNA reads TGCAGCGTGGCGACAGGGTTGACCAAAAACATTCAGTACTTC. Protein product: CSVATGLTKNIQYF.

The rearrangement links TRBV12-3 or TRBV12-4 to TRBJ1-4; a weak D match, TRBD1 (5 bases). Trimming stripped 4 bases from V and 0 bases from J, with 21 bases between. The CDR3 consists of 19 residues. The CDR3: CASSSQPGLPRATNEKLFF. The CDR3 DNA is TGTGCCAGCAGTTCTCAACCGGGACTCCCCCGAGCAACTAATGAAAAACTGTTTTTT.

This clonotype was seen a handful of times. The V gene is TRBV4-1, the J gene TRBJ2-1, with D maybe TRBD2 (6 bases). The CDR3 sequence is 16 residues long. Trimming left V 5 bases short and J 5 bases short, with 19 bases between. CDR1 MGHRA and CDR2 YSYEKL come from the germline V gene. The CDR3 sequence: CASSKGPAGRNNEQFF. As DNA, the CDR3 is TGCGCCAGCAGCAAGGGGCCGGCGGGGCGGAACAATGAGCAGTTCTTC.

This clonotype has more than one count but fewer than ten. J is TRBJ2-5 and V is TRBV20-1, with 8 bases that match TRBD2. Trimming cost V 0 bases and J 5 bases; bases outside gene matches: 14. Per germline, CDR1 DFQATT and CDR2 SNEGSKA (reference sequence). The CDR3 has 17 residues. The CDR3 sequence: CSARDWREAGDGETQYF. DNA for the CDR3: TGCAGTGCTAGAGATTGGCGAGAAGCGGGGGATGGGGAGACCCAGTACTTC.

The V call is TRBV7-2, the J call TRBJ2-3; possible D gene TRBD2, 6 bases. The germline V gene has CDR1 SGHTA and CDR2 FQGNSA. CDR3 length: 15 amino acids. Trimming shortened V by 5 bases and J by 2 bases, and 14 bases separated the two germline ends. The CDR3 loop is CASSNAGSYTDTQYF. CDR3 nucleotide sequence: TGTGCCAGCAGCAACGCCGGGAGTTACACAGATACGCAGTATTTT.

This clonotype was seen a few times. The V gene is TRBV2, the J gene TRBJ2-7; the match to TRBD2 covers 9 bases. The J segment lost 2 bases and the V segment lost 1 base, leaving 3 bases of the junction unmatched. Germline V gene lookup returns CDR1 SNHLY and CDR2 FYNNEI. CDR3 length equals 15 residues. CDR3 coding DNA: TGTGCCAGCAGTGAAGGGCTAGCGGGGACCTACGAGCAGTACTTC. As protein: CASSEGLAGTYEQYF.

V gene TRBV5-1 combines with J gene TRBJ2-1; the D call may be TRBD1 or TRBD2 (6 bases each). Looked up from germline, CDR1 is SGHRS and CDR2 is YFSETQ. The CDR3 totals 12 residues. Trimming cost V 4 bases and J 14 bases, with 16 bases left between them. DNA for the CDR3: TGCGCCAGCAGCCTGGAAGGGGGGCTAAAGTTCTTC. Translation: CASSLEGGLKFF. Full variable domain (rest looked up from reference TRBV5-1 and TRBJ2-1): KAGVTQTPRYLIKTRGQQVTLSCSPISGHRSVSWYQQTPGQGLQFLFEYFSETQRNKGNFPGRFSGRQFSNSRSEMNVSTLELGDSALYLCASSLEGGLKFFGPGTRLTVL.

The CDR3, as DNA: TGCGCCAGCAGCCAAGATATTGTGGGGCTGGGTTACGAGCAGTACTTC. Protein: CASSQDIVGLGYEQYF. V gene TRBV4-1 combines with J gene TRBJ2-4, with a tentative D call TRBD1 (5 bases). The J call may be faulty, since TRBJ2-7 better matches the DNA end. CDR1 is MGHRA and CDR2 is YSYEKL in the germline V gene. This CDR3 has 16 residues.

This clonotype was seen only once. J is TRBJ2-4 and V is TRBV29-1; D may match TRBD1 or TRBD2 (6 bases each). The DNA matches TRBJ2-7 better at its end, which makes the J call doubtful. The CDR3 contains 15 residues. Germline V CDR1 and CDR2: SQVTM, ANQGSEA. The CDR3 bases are TGCAGCGTGGGGGGTGACAGGCTTGTCTCCTACGAGCAGTACTTC. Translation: CSVGGDRLVSYEQYF.